Each of the 30 T cell receptor beta chains below was sequenced from the same sample in a study of persistence of HIV-infected CD4 T cells. Antigens for these TCRs are unknown. Anti-CD3/anti-CD28 beads served as a nonspecific positive control stimulus. Sorting selected CD4+ T cells upregulating both CD40 ligand and CD69. The immunoSEQ assay was version 4, run in survey mode. Data came from immunoSEQ multiplex PCR; TCRdb stores just in-frame clones and leaves some out. This sample yields around 40,000 clones, of which about 85% are seen a single time; 0.4% to 0.5% belongs to the top ten. The specimen was CD4+ T cells sorted from PBMCs after approximately 19-hour stimulation, collected from a patient who received antiretroviral therapy. The receptors shown here come from an adult woman with HIV who was CMV-seropositive.

V usage is TRBV10-3 and J usage is TRBJ2-1; 10 bases are a match to TRBD2. The J segment lost 4 bases and the V segment lost 6 bases, leaving 6 bases of the junction unmatched. Germline values: CDR1 ENHRY, CDR2 SYGVKD. This CDR3 has 15 residues. CDR3 bases: TGTGCCATCAGAGATAGCGGGGGGCCTTACAATGAGCAGTTCTTC. This gives the protein CAIRDSGGPYNEQFF.

This chain uses TRBV5-1 with TRBJ1-2; TRBD1 agrees at 7 bases. From germline, CDR1 is SGHRS and CDR2 YFSETQ. The CDR3 spans 15 residues. With 2 bases clipped from V and 3 bases from J, the junction kept 7 bases outside the gene matches. In DNA, the CDR3 is TGCGCCAGCAGCTTTGGGACAGACCGGCACTATGGCTACACCTTC. It specifies CASSFGTDRHYGYTF.

CDR3 residues: CASSHHSTESGEQYV. CDR3 DNA sequence: TGTGCCAGCAGTCACCACTCCACGGAGAGTGGCGAGCAGTACGTC. The chain has TRBV6-6 and TRBJ2-7; D is ambiguous. Germline V gene data show CDR1 as MNHNY and CDR2 as SVGAGI (reference sequence). V was trimmed by 5 bases and J by 6 bases, leaving 20 bases between them. The CDR3 runs to 15 residues.

In its sample, this clone was seen a few times. The chain employs TRBV2 and TRBJ1-1, with TRBD1 matching 7 bases. V shed 5 bases, J shed 1 base, and the junction held 1 base outside the gene matches. Germline CDR1 and CDR2: SNHLY and FYNNEI. This CDR3 region has 13 residues. CDR3 nucleotides: TGTGCCAGCAGTCGGGACAGGAACACTGAAGCTTTCTTT. Its protein is CASSRDRNTEAFF.

V and J are TRBV5-6 and TRBJ1-5, with TRBD1 matching 8 bases. The CDR3 extends over 14 amino acids. With 4 bases clipped from V and 6 bases from J, the junction kept 6 bases outside the gene matches. Per the germline V gene, CDR1 is SGHDT and CDR2 is YYEEEE. This chain's CDR3 is CASSNRDRTQPQHF. In nucleotides, the CDR3 is TGTGCCAGCAGCAACCGGGACAGGACTCAGCCCCAGCATTTT.

J is TRBJ1-2 and V is TRBV19; D remains unclear. The CDR3 consists of 15 residues. Germline lookup yields CDR1 LNHDA and CDR2 SQIVND (reference sequence). V lost 4 bases and J 3 bases, leaving 15 bases between the germline ends. The CDR3 DNA reads TGTGCCAGTAGTACCCAGGTCCGATGGGACTATGGCTACACCTTC. It specifies CASSTQVRWDYGYTF.

This chain uses TRBV27 with TRBJ1-1; TRBD1 matches at 8 bases. V was clipped by 6 bases and J by 1 base; unmatched bases: 7. The CDR3 covers 15 residues. Germline V gene data show CDR1 as MNHEY and CDR2 as SMNVEV (reference sequence). The CDR3: CASSRLGQGNTEAFF. CDR3 DNA sequence: TGTGCCAGCAGCCGACTAGGACAGGGGAACACTGAAGCTTTCTTT.

V gene TRBV30 combines with J gene TRBJ1-2; D perhaps matches TRBD1 (6 bases). Looked up from germline, CDR1 is GTSNPN and CDR2 is SVGIG (reference sequence). The V end lost 1 base, the J end lost 7 bases, and 13 bases lay between the germline ends. The CDR3 sequence is 13 residues long. CDR3 amino acids: CAWSGPSGAGYTF. The CDR3 DNA sequence: TGTGCCTGGAGTGGCCCCTCAGGGGCTGGCTACACCTTC. The whole variable domain, filled in from reference TRBV30 and TRBJ1-2, reads SQTIHQWPATLVQPVGSPLSLECTVEGTSNPNLYWYRQAAGRGLQLLFYSVGIGQISSEVPQNLSASRPQDRQFILSSKKLLLSDSGFYLCAWSGPSGAGYTFGSGTRLTVV.

The count of this clone is one. The same CDR3 also results from other DNA sequences found in this sample. The chain couples TRBV7-8 to TRBJ2-1; 9 bases agree with TRBD2. Losses at the gene ends were 1 base for V and 4 bases for J; bases not matched to a gene: 5. The germline CDR1 and CDR2 sequences are SGHVS and FQNEAQ. This CDR3 has 16 residues. CDR3: CASSLVGGGAYNEQFF. The CDR3, as DNA: TGTGCCAGCAGCTTAGTCGGCGGGGGGGCTTACAATGAGCAGTTCTTC.

In this sample, this clone turned up once. This chain joins TRBV30 and TRBJ1-2, with no clear D. The CDR3 runs to 11 residues. V was cut by 0 bases and J by 8 bases, with 7 bases left in between. Germline V gives CDR1 GTSNPN, CDR2 SVGIG (reference sequence). This CDR3 reads CAWSVVGGYTF. For the CDR3, the DNA is TGTGCCTGGAGTGTGGTAGGCGGCTACACCTTC.

The J gene is TRBJ2-2, the V gene TRBV29-1; the D is unclear. The germline V and J ends were trimmed by 4 bases and 5 bases, with 5 bases remaining between them. CDR3 length equals 11 residues. Germline V CDR1 and CDR2: SQVTM, ANQGSEA. The CDR3 loop reads CSVGDTGELFF. The CDR3 DNA is TGCAGCGTTGGGGATACCGGGGAGCTGTTTTTT.

This clone was counted once. The rearrangement joins TRBV5-1 to TRBJ1-1; 9 bases match TRBD1. The junction had 9 bases not matched to a gene; V was cut back by 2 bases and J by 7 bases. Per germline, CDR1 SGHRS and CDR2 YFSETQ. This CDR3 is built from 15 residues. The CDR3 sequence is CASSFGQGYINEAFF. The CDR3 DNA is TGCGCCAGCAGCTTTGGACAGGGGTATATTAATGAAGCTTTCTTT.

The chain joins TRBV4-2 to TRBJ2-6; TRBD2 matches 10 bases. The CDR3 runs to 18 residues. Trimming cost V 5 bases and J 2 bases; bases outside gene matches: 9. CDR1 LGHNA and CDR2 YNFKEQ come from the germline V gene. CDR3 sequence reads: CASSADAGTSAGANVLTF. The CDR3 DNA reads as TGTGCCAGCAGCGCAGACGCCGGGACTAGCGCTGGGGCCAACGTCCTGACTTTC.

The rearrangement joins TRBV5-1 to TRBJ1-1; 9 bases agree with TRBD1. Trimming cost V 5 bases and J 4 bases; bases outside gene matches: 6. The CDR3 loop spans 14 amino acids. Germline V gene data show CDR1 as SGHRS and CDR2 as YFSETQ. Here the CDR3 reads CASSSDRGTTEAFF. In DNA, the CDR3 is TGCGCCAGCAGTTCGGACAGGGGAACCACTGAAGCTTTCTTT. The complete variable domain, with remaining parts taken from reference TRBV5-1 and TRBJ1-1, reads KAGVTQTPRYLIKTRGQQVTLSCSPISGHRSVSWYQQTPGQGLQFLFEYFSETQRNKGNFPGRFSGRQFSNSRSEMNVSTLELGDSALYLCASSSDRGTTEAFFGQGTRLTVV.

The chain employs TRBV5-8 and TRBJ1-1; no definite D call. Trimming stripped 4 bases from V and 9 bases from J, with 16 bases between. The CDR3 has 13 residues. From germline, CDR1 is SGHTS and CDR2 YDEGEE. The CDR3 DNA sequence: TGTGCCAGCAGCCCCGGAAGGGATTTCAAAGCTTTCTTT. Its protein product is CASSPGRDFKAFF.

Written as DNA, the CDR3 is TGTGCCAGTAGTATTCGAGAACAGCTACCCCTTAGGAATCAGCCCCAGCATTTT. Its protein product is CASSIREQLPLRNQPQHF. The chain recombines TRBV19 with TRBJ1-5, with D unclear. Germline CDR1 and CDR2: LNHDA and SQIVND (reference sequence). Trimming took 3 bases from V and 4 from J, leaving 22 bases between them. The CDR3 runs to 18 residues.

The rearrangement uses TRBV25-1 and TRBJ1-1, with D maybe TRBD1 (5 bases). This CDR3 spans 14 amino acids. The V gene's germline CDR1 is MGHDK and CDR2 SYGVNS. V gave up 2 bases and J gave up 5 bases, with 12 bases separating them. The CDR3, as DNA: TGTGCCAGCAGTGAAGTATTGGGGGTTACTGAAGCTTTCTTT. Amino acids: CASSEVLGVTEAFF.

This chain joins TRBV18 and TRBJ1-1; 8 nucleotides align to TRBD1. There are 14 residues in the CDR3. The V and J ends lost 5 bases and 1 base, in that order; junction bases with no gene match: 3. Germline CDR1 is KGHSH and CDR2 is LQKENI. The CDR3 spells CASSIQGGNTEAFF. The CDR3 nucleotides are TGTGCCAGCTCAATACAGGGGGGGAACACTGAAGCTTTCTTT.

The chain carries TRBV24-1 and TRBJ1-6; 7 bases align to TRBD1. CDR3 length: 16 residues. V dropped 7 bases and J dropped 16; count of bases not matched to a gene: 21. Looked up from germline, CDR1 is KGHDR and CDR2 is SFDVKD. This chain's CDR3 is CATRYSSGQTSPPLHF. The CDR3 coding sequence is TGTGCCACCAGGTATTCGTCGGGACAGACTTCACCCCCGCTCCACTTT.

The chain has TRBV7-3 and TRBJ1-1; TRBD1 aligns across 7 bases. The CDR3 contains 15 residues. V was clipped by 5 bases and J by 1 base; unmatched bases: 7. CDR1 is SGHTA and CDR2 is FQGTGA in the germline V gene. In DNA form, the CDR3 reads TGTGCCAGCAGCCCGCGGACAGGAAAGAACACTGAAGCTTTCTTT. Translated: CASSPRTGKNTEAFF. The complete variable domain, with remaining parts taken from reference TRBV7-3 and TRBJ1-1, reads GAGVSQTPSNKVTEKGKYVELRCDPISGHTALYWYRQSLGQGPEFLIYFQGTGAADDSGLPNDRFFAVRPEGSVSTLKIQRTERGDSAVYLCASSPRTGKNTEAFFGQGTRLTVV.

V usage is TRBV6-6 and J usage is TRBJ1-3; no clear D. With 5 bases removed from V and 0 bases from J, the gap between germline ends came to 11 bases. CDR3 size: 15 residues. CDR1 is MNHNY and CDR2 is SVGAGI in the germline V gene (reference sequence). In DNA form, the CDR3 reads TGTGCCAGCAGTAAGGACGGAGGCTCTGGAAACACCATATATTTT. Protein sequence: CASSKDGGSGNTIYF.

The CDR3 reads CASSTPGAVNEKLFF. Here the CDR3 DNA reads TGTGCCAGCAGTACCCCGGGGGCAGTTAATGAAAAACTGTTTTTT. The gene calls are TRBV28 and TRBJ1-4; TRBD1 might be the D (6 bases). This CDR3 has 15 residues. Per germline, CDR1 MDHEN and CDR2 SYDVKM. Trimming cost V 5 bases and J 4 bases, with 14 bases left between them. The full variable domain, rest sourced from reference TRBV28 and TRBJ1-4, is DVKVTQSSRYLVKRTGEKVFLECVQDMDHENMFWYRQDPGLGLRLIYFSYDVKMKEKGDIPEGYSVSREKKERFSLILESASTNQTSMYLCASSTPGAVNEKLFFGSGTQLSVL.

The rearrangement links TRBV18 to TRBJ2-7, with 9 bases matching TRBD2. Trimming at V came to 1 base and at J to 4 bases, leaving 2 bases not matched to a gene. This CDR3 has 14 residues. Germline V gene sequence: CDR1 KGHSH, CDR2 LQKENI. The CDR3 DNA is TGTGCCAGCTCACCACTGCGGGGGGGATACGAGCAGTACTTC. Translation: CASSPLRGGYEQYF.

This clone is a singleton in its sample. This sequence joins TRBV6-1 and TRBJ1-4, with D perhaps matching TRBD1 (5 bases). The V end lost 1 base, the J end lost 5 bases, and 8 bases lay between the germline ends. Germline V gene lookup returns CDR1 MNHNS and CDR2 SASEGT. CDR3 length: 14 residues. For the CDR3, the DNA is TGTGCCAGCAGTGAAGGGACACTAAATGAAAAACTGTTTTTT. Amino acids: CASSEGTLNEKLFF.

J is TRBJ2-1 and V is TRBV6-5; D may be TRBD1 (6 bases). CDR1 and CDR2 from the germline V gene are MNHEY and SVGAGI. Trimming took 7 bases from V and 10 from J, leaving 20 bases between them. This CDR3 spans 14 amino acids. In DNA, the CDR3 is TGTGCCAGCACTAGGGGGTCTGAATGGGTAGAGCAGTTCTTC. Translating gives CASTRGSEWVEQFF.

V is TRBV11-1 and J is TRBJ2-2; 8 nucleotides align to TRBD1. The CDR3 consists of 15 residues. The germline CDR1 and CDR2 sequences are SGHAT and FQDESV (reference sequence). J lost 6 bases, V lost 1 base, and 4 bases had no gene match. The CDR3 spells CASSLGQGLAGELFF. The CDR3 DNA follows: TGTGCCAGCAGCTTAGGACAGGGGTTGGCCGGGGAGCTGTTTTTT.

The genes are TRBV6-5 and TRBJ2-2; TRBD2 is a possible D gene (5 bases). The CDR3 loop spans 12 amino acids. The V gene lost 6 bases and the J gene lost 4 bases, with 6 bases spanning the gap. Germline V CDR1 and CDR2: MNHEY, SVGAGI. The CDR3 DNA follows: TGTGCCAGCAGGGGGAGCACCGGGGAGCTGTTTTTT. It specifies CASRGSTGELFF.

This clone was seen just once. This rearrangement joins TRBV12-5 to TRBJ2-7; 10 nucleotides agree with TRBD1. CDR1 and CDR2 (germline): LGHNT, FRNRAP. J lost 7 bases, V lost 7 bases, and 10 bases had no gene match. This CDR3 spans 14 amino acids. The CDR3 spells CASAQTGTGDEQYF. The CDR3 DNA reads as TGTGCTAGTGCTCAAACCGGGACAGGGGATGAGCAGTACTTC.

The chain is built from TRBV5-1 and TRBJ2-3; 14 positions agree with TRBD2. This CDR3 has 19 residues. V trimming: 0 bases; J trimming: 2 bases; junction bases outside the gene matches: 8. Germline lookup yields CDR1 SGHRS and CDR2 YFSETQ. The CDR3 is CASSLEGLAGASFTDTQYF. The CDR3 region has the DNA TGCGCCAGCAGCTTGGAGGGACTAGCGGGGGCCTCCTTCACAGATACGCAGTATTTT. Combining the CDR3 with reference TRBV5-1 and TRBJ2-3 gives the whole variable domain KAGVTQTPRYLIKTRGQQVTLSCSPISGHRSVSWYQQTPGQGLQFLFEYFSETQRNKGNFPGRFSGRQFSNSRSEMNVSTLELGDSALYLCASSLEGLAGASFTDTQYFGPGTRLTVL.

The rearrangement links TRBV24-1 to TRBJ1-2, with no clear D. This CDR3 has 14 amino acids. V was trimmed by 7 bases and J by 7 bases, leaving 18 bases between them. Germline lookup yields CDR1 KGHDR and CDR2 SFDVKD. CDR3 nucleotides: TGTGCCACCAGCCCTGAAATGGGTGTTGGTGGCTACACCTTC. This gives the protein CATSPEMGVGGYTF.